This TCR beta chain was sequenced in a study of T cell changes during pregnancy in multiple sclerosis. Clones were sequenced by immunoSEQ multiplex PCR, and TCRdb holds only the in-frame ones, with some missing. Counted here are around 19,000 clones, around 90% occurring once; the ten biggest clones make up more than 6%. This CDR3 spans 16 amino acids. CDR1 and CDR2 from the germline V gene are SEHNR and FQNEAQ (reference sequence). Trimming stripped 1 base from V and 5 bases from J, with 17 bases between. This clonotype was obtained from a female donor in good health, enrolled as a control in a pregnancy study. The source material was CD8+ T cells from peripheral blood mononuclear cells, sampled in the third trimester of pregnancy. This chain connects TRBV7-9 to TRBJ2-5; no definite D call. Written as DNA, the CDR3 is TGTGCCAGCAGCTTAGAAGGAGTCCCTTCTAAGGAGACCCAGTACTTC. The encoded protein is CASSLEGVPSKETQYF. The full variable domain, its missing parts supplied by reference TRBV7-9 and TRBJ2-5, is DTGVSQNPRHKITKRGQNVTFRCDPISEHNRLYWYRQTLGQGPEFLTYFQNEAQLEKSRLLSDRFSAERPKGSFSTLEIQRTEQGDSAMYLCASSLEGVPSKETQYFGPGTRLLVL.